The 9 T cell receptor beta chains below were found in one sample sequenced in a study of T cells in tumors after PD-1 blockade. Using immunoSEQ multiplex PCR, the repertoire was profiled, and TCRdb retains in-frame clones only, with some absent. Seen here are approximately 35,000 clones, about 77% observed once, and the top ten hold roughly 40%. The sample consisted of PBMCs, taken before anti-PD-1 treatment. The receptors were gathered from a human donor with basal cell carcinoma.

The rearrangement joins TRBV7-2 to TRBJ2-1, with a tentative D call TRBD1 (5 bases). CDR1 and CDR2 (germline): SGHTA, FQGNSA. This CDR3 contains 15 residues. V lost 2 bases to trimming and J lost 0 bases, with 8 bases between them. The CDR3 spells CASSLNQGSYNEQFF. The CDR3 nucleotides are TGTGCCAGCAGCTTAAACCAGGGCTCCTACAATGAGCAGTTCTTC.

This sequence joins TRBV6-2 or TRBV6-3 and TRBJ2-6; no clear D gene. The CDR3 is 15 amino acids. Germline-derived CDR1 and CDR2 are MNHEY and SVGEGT. V lost 6 bases and J 4 bases, leaving 13 bases between the germline ends. The CDR3 loop reads CASSPTPGGANVLTF. CDR3 DNA sequence: TGTGCCAGCAGCCCTACTCCAGGCGGGGCCAACGTCCTGACTTTC.

The chain links TRBV4-2 to TRBJ2-3; 8 bases align to TRBD2. The CDR3 is 18 amino acids. The V and J ends lost 4 bases and 5 bases, in that order; junction bases with no gene match: 17. CDR1 and CDR2 (germline): LGHNA, YNFKEQ. CDR3 region: CASSPQPGLARGEDTQYF. CDR3 coding DNA: TGTGCCAGCAGCCCCCAACCCGGACTAGCCCGAGGGGAAGATACGCAGTATTTT.

The genes are TRBV2 and TRBJ2-3; 12 bases are a match to TRBD2. V shed 5 bases and J 5 bases; nucleotides not matched to a gene: 8. Germline CDR1 SNHLY, CDR2 FYNNEI. The CDR3 extends over 16 amino acids. The CDR3 sequence is CASSKTSGSVRDTQYF. Here the CDR3 DNA reads TGTGCCAGCAGTAAGACTAGCGGGAGTGTGAGAGATACGCAGTATTTT.

The chain is built from TRBV3-1 (or the pseudogene TRBV3-2) and TRBJ1-6; D is unclear. V was clipped by 3 bases and J by 0 bases, with 6 bases between them. Germline V lookup: CDR1 LGHDT, CDR2 YNNKEL (reference sequence). The CDR3 spans 15 residues. CDR3 coding DNA: TGTGCCAGCAGCCAGACCCCCTCCTATAATTCACCCCTCCACTTT. Translating it yields CASSQTPSYNSPLHF.

This chain uses TRBV10-2 with TRBJ2-7; D gene unclear. This CDR3 comprises 12 residues. V was shortened by 4 bases and J by 2 bases, with 6 bases between the two germline ends. Germline V gene lookup returns CDR1 WSHSY and CDR2 SAAADI. CDR3 region: CASSGTAYEQYF. DNA of the CDR3: TGCGCCAGCAGTGGGACGGCCTACGAGCAGTACTTC.

This chain connects TRBV6-5 to TRBJ2-4; D gene unclear. The germline V gene has CDR1 MNHEY and CDR2 SVGAGI. The germline V and J ends were trimmed by 2 bases and 1 base, with 6 bases remaining between them. This CDR3 is 14 amino acids long. CDR3 sequence: CASSYDGAKNIQYF. The CDR3 bases are TGTGCCAGCAGTTACGACGGTGCCAAAAACATTCAGTACTTC.

CDR3 sequence reads: CASRSSGSGNTIYF. The CDR3 nucleotides read TGTGCCAGCAGAAGTAGCGGCTCTGGAAACACCATATATTTT. The chain uses TRBV25-1 and TRBJ1-3; D ambiguous. Germline V gives CDR1 MGHDK, CDR2 SYGVNS. With 6 bases removed from V and 0 bases from J, the gap between germline ends came to 9 bases. This CDR3 comprises 14 residues.

V usage is TRBV4-3 and J usage is TRBJ1-2; D is ambiguous. Trimming took 2 bases from V and 1 from J, leaving 5 bases between them. Germline V gene sequence: CDR1 LGHNA, CDR2 YSLEER. There are 13 residues in the CDR3. The CDR3, as DNA: TGCGCCAGCAGCCAACAGAATAACTATGGCTACACCTTC. This translates into CASSQQNNYGYTF.